Each of the 19 T cell receptor beta chains below was sequenced from the same sample in a study of shared clonotypes between healthy human individuals. Only CD45RO-negative cells positively selected for CCR7 counted as naive CD8 cells, so terminally differentiated effector memory CD45RA+ cells were excluded. Measured with immunoSEQ multiplex PCR; TCRdb has only the in-frame clones, and not every one. The profile shows about 1.9 million clones, 90% to 95% of them singletons. The source material was naive CD8+ T cells from PBMCs. Receptor source: a man aged 18 to 30 in good health. Some clones in this sample may be carry-over from other donors' samples.

The chain links TRBV10-2 to TRBJ2-3; 12 bases agree with TRBD2. Germline CDR1 and CDR2: WSHSY and SAAADI. V lost 2 bases to trimming and J lost 11 bases; unmatched junction nucleotides: 8. The length of the CDR3 is 15 residues. The CDR3 reads CASSEASGRAQRQYF. The CDR3 DNA reads TGCGCCAGCAGTGAGGCTAGCGGGAGGGCCCAGAGGCAGTATTTT.

This clone was observed once. At the DNA level, this CDR3 is encoded by other sequences in the same sample as well. The CDR3 reads CASSIGAGPYNEQFF. The DNA for the CDR3 is TGTGCCAGTAGTATTGGCGCGGGGCCTTACAATGAGCAGTTCTTC. The chain joins TRBV19 to TRBJ2-1; D is possibly TRBD2 (6 bases). This CDR3 has 15 amino acids. V lost 3 bases, J lost 4 bases, and 13 bases lay in between. From germline, CDR1 is LNHDA and CDR2 SQIVND (reference sequence).

The rearrangement links TRBV27 to TRBJ1-5; D may be TRBD1 (6 bases). V dropped 6 bases and J dropped 7 bases, with 16 bases sitting between them. The length of the CDR3 is 14 residues. Looked up from germline, CDR1 is MNHEY and CDR2 is SMNVEV (reference sequence). DNA of the CDR3: TGTGCCAGCAGAGTGGGGGGGGGCGGACAGCCCCAGCATTTT. Amino acids: CASRVGGGGQPQHF.

J is TRBJ2-3 and V is TRBV6-5; no reliable D call. Germline V lookup: CDR1 MNHEY, CDR2 SVGAGI. V was clipped by 5 bases and J by 3 bases, with 9 bases between them. The CDR3 runs to 13 residues. The CDR3 bases are TGTGCCAGCAGTGCCTTCCCGACAGATACGCAGTATTTT. Amino acid sequence: CASSAFPTDTQYF.

This sequence joins TRBV5-6 and TRBJ2-2; D remains unclear. The CDR3 runs 11 residues. The ends were cut back, 3 bases at V and 8 bases at J, with 5 bases in the middle. Germline lookup yields CDR1 SGHDT and CDR2 YYEEEE. The CDR3 here is CASSYPGELFF. The CDR3 DNA is TGTGCCAGCAGCTATCCAGGGGAGCTGTTTTTT.

The sample holds one count of this clone. V and J are TRBV4-3 and TRBJ2-7; possibly TRBD2 for D (5 bases). Germline-derived CDR1 and CDR2 are LGHNA and YSLEER. The CDR3 has 16 amino acids. The V end lost 0 bases, the J end lost 5 bases, and 17 bases lay between the germline ends. The CDR3 DNA is TGCGCCAGCAGCCAAGATCGGTCTGAGGGAGCGGACGAGCAGTACTTC. This gives the protein CASSQDRSEGADEQYF.

The chain links TRBV7-9 to TRBJ1-2; D is perhaps TRBD1 (5 bases). The V gene lost 3 bases and the J gene lost 2 bases, with 16 bases spanning the gap. Germline CDR1 is SEHNR and CDR2 is FQNEAQ (reference sequence). The CDR3 sequence is 16 residues long. In nucleotides, the CDR3 is TGTGCCAGCAGCTTGTGGACCGAGGGGTTCAACTATGGCTACACCTTC. Its protein product is CASSLWTEGFNYGYTF.

The rearrangement uses TRBV29-1 and TRBJ2-3; a weak D match, TRBD1 (6 bases). This CDR3 contains 16 residues. Germline values: CDR1 SQVTM, CDR2 ANQGSEA. V was pared by 8 bases and J by 1 base, with 22 bases between. The CDR3, as DNA: TGCAGCTTACCTGCTGGGGGCCCCTGGGGCACAGATACGCAGTATTTT. Translating it yields CSLPAGGPWGTDTQYF.

The V call is TRBV14, the J call TRBJ2-3; 7 bases match TRBD2. The V segment lost 4 bases and the J segment 1 base; nucleotides outside the gene matches: 11. The CDR3 is made up of 17 amino acids. Per the germline V gene, CDR1 is SGHDN and CDR2 is FVKESK. The CDR3 nucleotides are TGTGCCAGCAGCCCCTCGGTTGGCGGGGGACGCACAGATACGCAGTATTTT. Protein sequence: CASSPSVGGGRTDTQYF.

V usage is TRBV5-4 and J usage is TRBJ2-1; 9 positions agree with TRBD2. The CDR3 is made up of 16 amino acids. Germline-derived CDR1 and CDR2 are SGHNT and YYREEE (reference sequence). The J segment lost 8 bases and the V segment lost 3 bases, leaving 12 bases of the junction unmatched. CDR3 sequence (DNA): TGTGCCAGCAGCTCGCTTAGCGGGAGACTGAAAGATGAGCAGTTCTTC. Translating gives CASSSLSGRLKDEQFF.

This chain uses TRBV15 with TRBJ2-6, with 7 bases aligning to TRBD1. The germline CDR1 and CDR2 sequences are LNHNV and YYDKDF (reference sequence). J lost 4 bases, V lost 5 bases, and 14 bases had no gene match. The length of the CDR3 is 18 residues. CDR3 loop: CATSPYPEGASGANVLTF. The CDR3 bases are TGTGCCACCAGCCCATACCCTGAGGGGGCGTCCGGGGCCAACGTCCTGACTTTC.

This clone has just one count. J is TRBJ2-1 and V is TRBV27; TRBD1 agrees at 9 bases. Looked up from germline, CDR1 is MNHEY and CDR2 is SMNVEV (reference sequence). Losses at the gene ends were 3 bases for V and 5 bases for J; bases not matched to a gene: 5. This CDR3 is 15 amino acids long. CDR3 protein: CASSFRDRVNNEQFF. CDR3 coding DNA: TGTGCCAGCAGTTTCCGGGACAGGGTAAACAATGAGCAGTTCTTC.

The chain is built from TRBV28 and TRBJ2-7; D is unresolved. Looked up from germline, CDR1 is MDHEN and CDR2 is SYDVKM. The CDR3 runs to 14 residues. The V and J ends lost 3 bases and 0 bases respectively, with 9 bases between them. The CDR3 DNA reads TGTGCCAGCAGTTTGGAGAGAAGCTCCTACGAGCAGTACTTC. Its translation is CASSLERSSYEQYF.

V usage is TRBV19 and J usage is TRBJ2-7; D not certain. Germline loops: CDR1 LNHDA, CDR2 SQIVND (reference sequence). This CDR3 has 16 residues. V was clipped by 3 bases and J by 0 bases, with 15 bases between them. The DNA of the CDR3 is TGTGCCAGTAGTATCGTTACGACAACGAGCTCCTACGAGCAGTACTTC. It codes for CASSIVTTTSSYEQYF.

A word on this clone: The same CDR3 is also encoded by other DNA sequences in this sample. The genes are TRBV20-1 and TRBJ2-7, with D unclear. Germline CDR1 DFQATT, CDR2 SNEGSKA (reference sequence). This CDR3 is built from 11 residues. V lost 1 base and J 3 bases, leaving 4 bases between the germline ends. This CDR3 is CSARAGYEQYF. The CDR3 DNA reads TGCAGTGCTAGAGCCGGCTACGAGCAGTACTTC.

The rearrangement joins TRBV4-2 to TRBJ2-3, with D uncertain. Trimming removed 0 bases from V and 4 bases from J, with 5 bases in between. From germline, CDR1 is LGHNA and CDR2 YNFKEQ. The CDR3 length is 13 residues. In DNA form, the CDR3 reads TGTGCCAGCAGCCAAGATCCAGCAGATACGCAGTATTTT. Encoded protein: CASSQDPADTQYF.

The chain has TRBV2 and TRBJ2-6, with TRBD2 matching 12 bases. The CDR3 loop spans 17 amino acids. Germline CDR1 is SNHLY and CDR2 is FYNNEI. Trimming removed 6 bases from V and 0 bases from J; junction bases left unmatched: 3. CDR3 in DNA: TGTGCCAGCAGGCGACTAGCGGGAGCCTCTGGGGCCAACGTCCTGACTTTC. Translation: CASRRLAGASGANVLTF.

The chain is built from TRBV6-1 and TRBJ1-4; TRBD1 agrees at 8 bases. The CDR3 is 15 amino acids. Germline values: CDR1 MNHNS, CDR2 SASEGT. The junction had 3 bases not matched to a gene; V was cut back by 1 base and J by 5 bases. The CDR3 reads CASSEGRTGNEKLFF. The CDR3 DNA reads TGTGCCAGCAGTGAAGGAAGGACAGGGAATGAAAAACTGTTTTTT.

The chain is built from TRBV19 and TRBJ2-1; 11 positions match TRBD2. With V trimmed by 6 bases and J by 4 bases, 5 bases remained unmatched. The CDR3 is 15 amino acids. Germline V lookup: CDR1 LNHDA, CDR2 SQIVND (reference sequence). The CDR3 DNA reads as TGTGCCAGTAGCCTGTCTAGCGGGGGGTACAATGAGCAGTTCTTC. It is translated as CASSLSSGGYNEQFF.